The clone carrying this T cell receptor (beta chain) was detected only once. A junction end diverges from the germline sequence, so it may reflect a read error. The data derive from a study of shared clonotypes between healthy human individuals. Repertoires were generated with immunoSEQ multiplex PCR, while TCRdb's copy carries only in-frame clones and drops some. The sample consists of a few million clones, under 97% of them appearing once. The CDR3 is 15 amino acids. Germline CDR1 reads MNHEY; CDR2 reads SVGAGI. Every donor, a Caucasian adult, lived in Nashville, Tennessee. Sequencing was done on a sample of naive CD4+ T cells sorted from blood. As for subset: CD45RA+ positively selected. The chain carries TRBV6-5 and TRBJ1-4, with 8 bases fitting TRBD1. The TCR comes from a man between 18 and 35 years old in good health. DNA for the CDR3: TGTGCCAGCAGTTCCTCAGGGGGCCCTAACGAAAAACTGTTTTTT. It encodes CASSSSGGPNEKLFF.